This T cell receptor (beta chain) was captured in a study of blood T cells in healthy people across ages. Primers used in a second PCR of about 6 to 12 cycles were a sample-barcoded 5' primer and a J-beta primer mix. Every molecule of cDNA carried a tag from a template-switch adaptor with 12 random nucleotides. One entry per CDR3 protein, called by TCRdb with MiXCR from the 5' RACE reads. The table records 1.5 million to 2 million distinct CDR3 sequences, roughly 50% of them present only once. Turning to this clonotype: Its target is unknown.

Whole-study results and caveats: Long-lived donors carried more naive CD4+ cells and greater diversity than aged donors. Estimates based on one million T cells were treated as lower bounds.

CDR3 length: 13 residues. CDR1 is SQVTM and CDR2 is ANQGSEA in the germline V gene. Trimming removed 3 bases at V and 5 bases at J, with 8 bases between. The rearrangement joins TRBV29-1 to TRBJ1-6; no definite D call. The receptor comes from a woman between 40 and 55 years old in good health. The specimen was blood. CDR3 nucleotide sequence: TGCAGCGTTGATTTGGGGAATAATTCACCCCTCCACTTT. Its translation is CSVDLGNNSPLHF.